Detailed here is one T cell receptor beta chain. Antigen specificity is unknown. The data were taken from a study of radiation and T cells in renal cell carcinoma. Study-wide results and caveats: From baseline, blood top tumor clonotypes peaked at 2 weeks post-radiation.

Assay used: immunoSEQ multiplex PCR; TCRdb lists only in-frame clones, some missing. The profile covers roughly 86,000 clones, with around four fifths appearing a single time and 9.4% taken by the ten largest. The trim removed 5 bases at V and 7 bases at J, leaving 8 bases unmatched. CDR1 is SGHTA and CDR2 is FQGTGA in the germline V gene. This CDR3 comprises 13 residues. Time point reported: blood 4 weeks post-SBRT, at nephrectomy. As for treatment: 15 Gy SBRT to primary tumor, nephrectomy 4 weeks later. Nephrectomy followed 15 Gy stereotactic body radiation by 4 weeks. The patient's renal cell carcinoma had clear cell pathology.

The sample was blood, taken from a patient whose treatment included radiotherapy and nephrectomy. The V gene is TRBV7-3, the J gene TRBJ2-7, with 7 bases aligning to TRBD1. The sequence came from a man aged 45-65 years with renal cell carcinoma. The CDR3 protein is CASSPDTQGEQYF. The CDR3 region has the DNA TGTGCCAGCAGCCCGGACACACAGGGGGAGCAGTACTTC.